This T cell receptor (beta chain) comes out of a study of blood T cells in healthy people across ages. The study's findings and limits: Roughly linearly, TCR beta diversity per million T cells fell as age increased.

Of note for this clonotype: Its target is not known.

The CDR3 covers 15 residues. Germline lookup yields CDR1 SEHNR and CDR2 FQNEAQ (reference sequence). V lost 5 bases and J lost 8; bases outside the gene matches: 14. A second roughly 7 to 12 cycle PCR used barcoded and J-beta primers. A single record per CDR3 protein comes from TCRdb applying MiXCR to the 5' RACE reads. This sample carries more than 900,000 distinct CDR3 sequences, roughly 29% of them seen once, and the ten largest clones take about 10%. This sample was shared with a second study, whose subject was T cells of mothers and their children.

The sample taken for sequencing was blood. The TCR comes from a woman in her 40s in good health. This chain joins TRBV7-9 and TRBJ1-2; 7 bases line up with TRBD1. The CDR3 DNA reads as TGTGCCAGCAGCCTCCTGGACAGGTCTTTCGGGGGCTACACCTTC. Encoded protein: CASSLLDRSFGGYTF. Complete variable domain (other parts from reference TRBV7-9 and TRBJ1-2): DTGVSQNPRHKITKRGQNVTFRCDPISEHNRLYWYRQTLGQGPEFLTYFQNEAQLEKSRLLSDRFSAERPKGSFSTLEIQRTEQGDSAMYLCASSLLDRSFGGYTFGSGTRLTVV.